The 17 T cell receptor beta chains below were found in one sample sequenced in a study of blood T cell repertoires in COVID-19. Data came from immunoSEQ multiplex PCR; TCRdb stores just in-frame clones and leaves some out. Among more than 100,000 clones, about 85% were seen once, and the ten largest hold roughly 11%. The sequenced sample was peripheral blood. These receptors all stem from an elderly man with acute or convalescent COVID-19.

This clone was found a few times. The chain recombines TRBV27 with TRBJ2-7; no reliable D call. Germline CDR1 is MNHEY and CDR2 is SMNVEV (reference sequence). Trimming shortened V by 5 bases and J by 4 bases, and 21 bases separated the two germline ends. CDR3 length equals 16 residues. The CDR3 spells CASSPHTAPGRYEQYF. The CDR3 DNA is TGTGCCAGCAGTCCCCATACGGCCCCAGGAAGGTACGAGCAGTACTTC.

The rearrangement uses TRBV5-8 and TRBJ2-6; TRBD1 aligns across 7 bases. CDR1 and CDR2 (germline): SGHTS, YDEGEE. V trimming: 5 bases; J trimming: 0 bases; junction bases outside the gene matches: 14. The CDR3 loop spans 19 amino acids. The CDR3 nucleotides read TGTGCCAGCAGTCTTATTACCGGGACAGATCTCTCTGGGGCCAACGTCCTGACTTTC. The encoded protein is CASSLITGTDLSGANVLTF.

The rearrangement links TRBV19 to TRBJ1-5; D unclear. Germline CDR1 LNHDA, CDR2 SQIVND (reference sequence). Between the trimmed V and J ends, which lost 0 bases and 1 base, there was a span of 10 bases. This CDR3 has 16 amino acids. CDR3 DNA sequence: TGTGCCAGTAGTATAGAGACATCATACAGCAATCAGCCCCAGCATTTT. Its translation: CASSIETSYSNQPQHF. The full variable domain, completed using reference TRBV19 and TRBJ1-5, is DGGITQSPKYLFRKEGQNVTLSCEQNLNHDAMYWYRQDPGQGLRLIYYSQIVNDFQKGDIAEGYSVSREKKESFPLTVTSAQKNPTAFYLCASSIETSYSNQPQHFGDGTRLSIL.

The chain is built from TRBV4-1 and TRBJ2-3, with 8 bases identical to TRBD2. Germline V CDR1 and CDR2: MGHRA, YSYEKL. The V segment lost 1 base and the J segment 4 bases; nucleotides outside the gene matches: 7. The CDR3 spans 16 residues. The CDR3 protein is CASSQANRGGSDTQYF. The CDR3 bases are TGCGCCAGCAGCCAAGCAAACCGGGGGGGCTCAGATACGCAGTATTTT.

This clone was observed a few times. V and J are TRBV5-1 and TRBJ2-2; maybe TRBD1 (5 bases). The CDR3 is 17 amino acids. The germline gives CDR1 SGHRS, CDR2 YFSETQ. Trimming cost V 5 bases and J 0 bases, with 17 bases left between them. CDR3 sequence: CASRTADRPSNTGELFF. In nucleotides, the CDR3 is TGCGCCAGCAGGACGGCTGACAGACCATCGAACACCGGGGAGCTGTTTTTT.

Written as DNA, the CDR3 is TGTGCCAGCAGTCGAACCGGGACTAGCGGGAGGAATGAGCAGTTCTTC. Its protein is CASSRTGTSGRNEQFF. V and J are TRBV28 and TRBJ2-1, with 15 nucleotides matching TRBD2. The germline V gene has CDR1 MDHEN and CDR2 SYDVKM. J gave up 7 bases and V 5 bases, and 6 bases lay outside the gene matches. The CDR3 is 16 amino acids. Combining the CDR3 with reference TRBV28 and TRBJ2-1 gives the whole variable domain DVKVTQSSRYLVKRTGEKVFLECVQDMDHENMFWYRQDPGLGLRLIYFSYDVKMKEKGDIPEGYSVSREKKERFSLILESASTNQTSMYLCASSRTGTSGRNEQFFGPGTRLTVL.

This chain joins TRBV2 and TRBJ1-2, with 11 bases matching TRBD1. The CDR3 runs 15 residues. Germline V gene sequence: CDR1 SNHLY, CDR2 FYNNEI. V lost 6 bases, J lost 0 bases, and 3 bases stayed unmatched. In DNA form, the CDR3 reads TGTGCCAGCAGCGCGGGACAGGGGGCTAACTATGGCTACACCTTC. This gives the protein CASSAGQGANYGYTF.

The CDR3 region is CASSGRTSGGDSYNEQFF. CDR3 bases: TGCGCCAGCAGCGGCCGGACTAGCGGGGGGGACTCCTACAATGAGCAGTTCTTC. The genes are TRBV5-1 and TRBJ2-1; 15 bases fit TRBD2. The V segment lost 4 bases and the J segment 0 bases; nucleotides outside the gene matches: 5. The CDR3 length is 18 residues. Germline CDR1 and CDR2: SGHRS and YFSETQ.

DNA of the CDR3: TGTGCCAGTGGGACAGGGGGAACAAACATTCAGTACTTC. It encodes CASGTGGTNIQYF. V usage is TRBV12-3 or TRBV12-4 and J usage is TRBJ2-4; 11 bases match TRBD1. This CDR3 spans 13 amino acids. V shed 9 bases and J 6 bases; nucleotides not matched to a gene: 4.

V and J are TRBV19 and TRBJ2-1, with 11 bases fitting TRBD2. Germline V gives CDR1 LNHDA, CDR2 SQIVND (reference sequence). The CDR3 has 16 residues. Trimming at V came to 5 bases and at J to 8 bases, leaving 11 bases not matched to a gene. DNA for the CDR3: TGTGCCAGTAGTGGAATAGCGGGAGGGCTGATCGATGAGCAGTTCTTC. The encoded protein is CASSGIAGGLIDEQFF.

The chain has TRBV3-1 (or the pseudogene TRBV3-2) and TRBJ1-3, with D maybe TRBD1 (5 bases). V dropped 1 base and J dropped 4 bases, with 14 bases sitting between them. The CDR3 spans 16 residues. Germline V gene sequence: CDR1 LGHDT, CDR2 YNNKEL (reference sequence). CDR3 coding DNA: TGTGCCAGCAGCCAAGCCCAGGGAGGCTTCGGAAACACCATATATTTT. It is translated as CASSQAQGGFGNTIYF.

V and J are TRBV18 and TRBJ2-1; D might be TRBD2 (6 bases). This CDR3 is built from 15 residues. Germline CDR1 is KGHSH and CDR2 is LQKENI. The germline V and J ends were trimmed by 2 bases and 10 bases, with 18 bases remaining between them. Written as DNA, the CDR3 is TGTGCCAGCTCACCAATTGCGGGGACGTCTCTAGAGCAGTTCTTC. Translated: CASSPIAGTSLEQFF. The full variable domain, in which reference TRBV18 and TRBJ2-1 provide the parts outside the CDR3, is NAGVMQNPRHLVRRRGQEARLRCSPMKGHSHVYWYRQLPEEGLKFMVYLQKENIIDESGMPKERFSAEFPKEGPSILRIQQVVRGDSAAYFCASSPIAGTSLEQFFGPGTRLTVL.

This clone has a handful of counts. The CDR3 loop is CASSYGLAGPQETQYF. The CDR3 DNA follows: TGTGCCAGCAGTTACGGACTAGCGGGGCCTCAAGAGACCCAGTACTTC. The V gene is TRBV6-2 or TRBV6-3, the J gene TRBJ2-5; 12 bases are shared with TRBD2. J was trimmed by 2 bases and V by 2 bases; bases with no gene match: 3. The CDR3 is 16 amino acids. Germline V gene sequence: CDR1 MNHEY, CDR2 SVGEGT.

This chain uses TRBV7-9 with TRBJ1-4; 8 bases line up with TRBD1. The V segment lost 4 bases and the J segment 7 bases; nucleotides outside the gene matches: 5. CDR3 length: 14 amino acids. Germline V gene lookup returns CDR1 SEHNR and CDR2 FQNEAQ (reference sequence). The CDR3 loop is CASSSTGGSEKLFF. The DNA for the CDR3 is TGTGCCAGCAGCTCCACAGGGGGTAGTGAAAAACTGTTTTTT.

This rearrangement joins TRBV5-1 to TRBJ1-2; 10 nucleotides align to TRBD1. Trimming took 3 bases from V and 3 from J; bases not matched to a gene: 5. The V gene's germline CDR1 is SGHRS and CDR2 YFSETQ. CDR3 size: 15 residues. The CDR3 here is CASSSGTGVDYGYTF. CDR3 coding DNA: TGCGCCAGCAGCTCCGGGACAGGGGTGGACTATGGCTACACCTTC.

In DNA, the CDR3 is TGTGCCAGCAGCTTATACGGACAAAAAGAGACCCAGTACTTC. The encoded protein is CASSLYGQKETQYF. The chain employs TRBV5-4 and TRBJ2-5; possibly TRBD1 for D (5 bases). The V and J ends lost 2 bases and 3 bases respectively, with 11 bases between them. The CDR3 is made up of 14 amino acids. Germline loops: CDR1 SGHNT, CDR2 YYREEE (reference sequence).

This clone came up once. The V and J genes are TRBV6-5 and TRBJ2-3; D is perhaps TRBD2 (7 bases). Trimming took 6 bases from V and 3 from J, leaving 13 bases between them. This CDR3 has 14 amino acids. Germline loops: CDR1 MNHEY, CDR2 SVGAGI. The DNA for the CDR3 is TGTGCCAGCAGATGGCGGGGGCAGACAGATACGCAGTATTTT. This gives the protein CASRWRGQTDTQYF.